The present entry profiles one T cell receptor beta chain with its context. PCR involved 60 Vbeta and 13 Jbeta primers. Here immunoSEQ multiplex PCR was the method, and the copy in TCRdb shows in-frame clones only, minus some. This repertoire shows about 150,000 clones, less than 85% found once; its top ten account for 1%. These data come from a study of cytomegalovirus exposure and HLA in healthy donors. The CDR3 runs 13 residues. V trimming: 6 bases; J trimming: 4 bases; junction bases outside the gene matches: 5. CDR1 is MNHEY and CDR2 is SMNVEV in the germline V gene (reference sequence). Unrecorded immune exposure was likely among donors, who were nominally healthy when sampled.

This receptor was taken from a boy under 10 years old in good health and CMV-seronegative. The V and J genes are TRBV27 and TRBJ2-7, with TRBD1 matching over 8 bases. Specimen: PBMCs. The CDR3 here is CASSPRQGYEQYF. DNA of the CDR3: TGTGCCAGCAGCCCAAGACAGGGGTACGAGCAGTACTTC.